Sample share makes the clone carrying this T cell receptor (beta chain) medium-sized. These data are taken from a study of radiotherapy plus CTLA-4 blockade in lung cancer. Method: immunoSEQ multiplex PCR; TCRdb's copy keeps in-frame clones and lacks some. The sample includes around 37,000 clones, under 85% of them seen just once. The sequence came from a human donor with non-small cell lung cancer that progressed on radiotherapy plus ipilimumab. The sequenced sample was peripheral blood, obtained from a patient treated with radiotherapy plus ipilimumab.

CDR3 amino acids: CASSLMAGPGEQYF. The CDR3 nucleotides read TGTGCCAGCAGCTTAATGGCAGGCCCTGGCGAGCAGTACTTC. This chain connects TRBV7-3 to TRBJ2-7, with D unclear. Trimming took 1 base from V and 6 from J, leaving 13 bases between them. CDR3 size: 14 residues. CDR1 and CDR2 (germline): SGHTA, FQGTGA.